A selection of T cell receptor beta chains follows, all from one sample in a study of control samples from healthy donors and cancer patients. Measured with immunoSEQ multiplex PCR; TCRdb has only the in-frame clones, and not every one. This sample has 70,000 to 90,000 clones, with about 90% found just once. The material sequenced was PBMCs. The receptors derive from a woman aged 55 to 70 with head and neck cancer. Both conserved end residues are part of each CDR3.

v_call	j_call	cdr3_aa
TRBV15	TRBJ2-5	CATSSEVSGRAGETQYF
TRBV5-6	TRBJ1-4	CASSRNTGGIEKLFF
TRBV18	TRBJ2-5	CASSPIPYQETQYF
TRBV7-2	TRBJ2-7	CASTSGTGPNEQYF
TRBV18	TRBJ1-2	CASSPSGSSNYGYTF
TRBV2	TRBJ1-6	CASSEDPRSPLHF
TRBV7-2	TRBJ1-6	CASSLDRGQNSPLHF
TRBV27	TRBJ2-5	CASSSQGWFETQYF
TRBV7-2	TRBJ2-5	CASSLGLGGGQETQYF
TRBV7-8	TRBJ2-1	CASSLAPLAGDNEQFF
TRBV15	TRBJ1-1	CATSSGTYEVAAFF
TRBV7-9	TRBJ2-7	CASSLFWTGTRTYEQYF
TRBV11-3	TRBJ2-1	CASSMGRYNEQFF
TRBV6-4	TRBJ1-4	CASSANGGEKLFF
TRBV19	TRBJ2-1	CATAVGLAGKYDEQFF
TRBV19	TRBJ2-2	CASSILQGNTGELFF
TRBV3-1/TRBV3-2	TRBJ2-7	CASSQVRRSEQYF
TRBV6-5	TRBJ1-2	CASSSYGTGGAGGYTF
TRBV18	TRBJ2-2	CASSPPVLAGTPTGELFF
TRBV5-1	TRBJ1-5	CASKHYSYGAGGNQPQHF
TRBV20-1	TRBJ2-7	CSARGYEQYF
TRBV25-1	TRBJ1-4	CASRRTGVEKLFF
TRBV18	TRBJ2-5	CASSRLAGKLETQYF
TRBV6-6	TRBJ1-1	CASTAPGGTEAFF
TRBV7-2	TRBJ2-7	CASSLGWSSGRADEQYF
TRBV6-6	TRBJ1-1	CASGSGIPGTEAFF
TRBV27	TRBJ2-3	CASRRYRDSYTDTQYF
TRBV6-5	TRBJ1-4	CASSTGQKSNEKLFF
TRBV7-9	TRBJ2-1	CASIILLAGEEGPYNEQFF
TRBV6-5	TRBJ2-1	CASRGLNEQFF
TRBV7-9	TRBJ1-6	CASSLDTWGQPYNSPLHF
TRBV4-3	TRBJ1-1	CASSQETSENTEAFF
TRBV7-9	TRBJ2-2	CASSLALSTGELFF
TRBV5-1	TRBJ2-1	CASSGLAGYNEQFF
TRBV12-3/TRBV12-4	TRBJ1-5	CASSNGGNQPQHF
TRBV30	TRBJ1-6	CAWTTGTVYNSPLHF
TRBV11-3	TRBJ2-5	CASSLDTSGRIETQYF
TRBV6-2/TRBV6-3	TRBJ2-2	CASSTDYPTGELFF
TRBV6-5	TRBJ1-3	CASSTTGPGNTIYF
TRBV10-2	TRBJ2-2	CASTDPRAHTGELFF
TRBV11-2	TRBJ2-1	CASSLGVPGGLDEQFF
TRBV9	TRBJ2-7	CASSVSGDSRYEQYF
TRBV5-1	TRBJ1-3	CASSTGTSGNTIYF
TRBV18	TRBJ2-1	CASSPVRLAGLNEQFF
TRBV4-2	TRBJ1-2	CASSQEIGGAANYGYTF
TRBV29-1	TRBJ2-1	CSVEGVSSWNEQFF
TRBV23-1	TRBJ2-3	CAGRGIAGTDTQYF
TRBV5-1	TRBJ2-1	CASSPGGADNEQFF
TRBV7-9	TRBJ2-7	CASSLAAGGRYEQYF
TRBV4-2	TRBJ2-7	CASSQRAGDKQYF
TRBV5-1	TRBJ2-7	CASSQLAGGLYEQYF
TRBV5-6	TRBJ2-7	CASSLYALAGVYEQYF
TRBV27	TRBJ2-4	CASSFLAKNIQYF
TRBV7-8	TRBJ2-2	CASSLSGKNTGELFF
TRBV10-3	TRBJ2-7	CAISELTSGSYEQYF